Listed below are T cell receptor beta chains from one sample, sequenced in a study of shared clonotypes between healthy human individuals. Some clones are missing from TCRdb's copy, which holds only in-frame ones; the method was immunoSEQ multiplex PCR. Of approximately 2.3 million clones listed, 85% to 95% are singletons. Sequencing used naive CD4+ T cells from PBMCs. The receptors here all came from a man aged 18-30 years in good health. Some clones in this sample may be carry-over from other donors' samples. CDR3s include the opening cysteine and the closing phenylalanine or tryptophan. D genes are given only for firm matches. Where a row states a size, it is once, few, many or the class of an expanded clone; other rows omit it.

D gene	CDR3 length	clone size	V gene	J gene	CDR3 protein	CDR3 DNA
-	16	-	TRBV6-1	TRBJ1-1	CASSERIGQLNTEAFF	TGTGCCAGCAGTGAGAGGATCGGACAGTTGAACACTGAAGCTTTCTTT
-	15	-	TRBV5-4	TRBJ1-1	CASSLGVTGRTEAFF	TGTGCCAGCAGCTTGGGGGTCACAGGGCGGACTGAAGCTTTCTTT
-	13	-	TRBV18	TRBJ2-7	CASSPGAAYEQYF	TGTGCCAGCTCACCTGGGGCCGCCTACGAGCAGTACTTC
TRBD2	15	-	TRBV28	TRBJ2-7	CASATIAGGRHEQYF	TGTGCCAGCGCAACAATAGCGGGAGGGCGCCACGAGCAGTACTTC
-	14	-	TRBV6-6	TRBJ2-7	CASSYGQISYEQYF	TGTGCCAGCAGTTACGGGCAGATTTCCTACGAGCAGTACTTC
TRBD1	16	-	TRBV5-4	TRBJ1-5	CASSSGGQGAIQPQHF	TGTGCCAGCAGCTCGGGGGGGCAGGGGGCAATTCAGCCCCAGCATTTT
-	14	-	TRBV30	TRBJ1-3	CAWSFGLSGNTIYF	TGTGCCTGGAGTTTCGGGCTCTCTGGAAACACCATATATTTT
-	12	-	TRBV6-1	TRBJ1-1	CASRHPNTEAFF	TGTGCCAGCAGGCACCCTAACACTGAAGCTTTCTTT
-	16	-	TRBV7-2	TRBJ2-3	CASSLARAGEADTQYF	TGTGCCAGCAGCTTAGCGCGGGCAGGGGAGGCGGATACGCAGTATTTT
TRBD2	16	-	TRBV19	TRBJ2-1	CASSPPGLAGHNEQFF	TGTGCCAGTAGTCCTCCGGGACTAGCGGGTCACAATGAGCAGTTCTTC
TRBD2	16	-	TRBV10-1	TRBJ2-3	CASSEFLAGGLDTQYF	TGCGCCAGCAGTGAGTTCCTAGCGGGGGGCTTGGATACGCAGTATTTT
-	16	-	TRBV5-1	TRBJ2-3	CASSLFPRGGTDTQYF	TGCGCCAGCAGCTTGTTCCCCCGAGGGGGCACAGATACGCAGTATTTT
TRBD1	17	once	TRBV28	TRBJ2-7	CASSMLMTGTGGYEQYF	TGTGCCAGCAGTATGCTAATGACCGGGACAGGGGGTTACGAGCAGTACTTC
-	15	-	TRBV21-1	TRBJ2-5	CASSPKRGAQETQYF	TGTGCCAGCTCCCCTAAACGCGGGGCTCAAGAGACCCAGTACTTC
-	16	-	TRBV7-2	TRBJ2-2	CASSQTGTANTGELFF	TGTGCCAGCAGCCAAACCGGGACGGCGAACACCGGGGAGCTGTTTTTT
TRBD1	15	-	TRBV10-1	TRBJ2-1	CASRPSGGSYNEQFF	TGCGCCAGCAGACCTTCAGGGGGCTCCTACAATGAGCAGTTCTTC
-	15	-	TRBV5-5	TRBJ1-5	CASSLSHRVNQPQHF	TGTGCCAGCAGCTTATCCCACAGGGTAAATCAGCCCCAGCATTTT
TRBD1	14	-	TRBV6-6	TRBJ1-4	CASSSTGVGEKLFF	TGTGCCAGCAGTTCGACAGGGGTAGGAGAAAAACTGTTTTTT
TRBD1	16	-	TRBV18	TRBJ1-2	CASSPPAGGDTGGYTF	TGTGCCAGCTCACCACCGGCAGGGGGCGATACTGGCGGCTACACCTTC
-	11	-	TRBV7-7	TRBJ2-5	CASTQGETQYF	TGTGCCAGCACTCAGGGGGAGACCCAGTACTTC
-	19	-	TRBV4-3	TRBJ2-6	CASSHLRPGRISGANVLTF	TGCGCCAGCAGCCACCTCAGGCCGGGACGGATTTCTGGGGCCAACGTCCTGACTTTC
TRBD2	15	-	TRBV6-6	TRBJ2-1	CASRGLASGSDEQFF	TGTGCCAGCAGGGGCCTCGCTAGCGGGAGCGATGAGCAGTTCTTC
TRBD1	8	few	TRBV20-1	TRBJ1-2	CSARGQIF	TGCAGTGCTAGGGGACAGATCTTC
TRBD1	14	few	TRBV2	TRBJ1-1	CASSTGQGNTEAFF	TGTGCCAGCAGTACGGGACAGGGGAACACTGAAGCTTTCTTT
-	15	-	TRBV11-2	TRBJ1-3	CASSQGRNSGNTIYF	TGTGCCAGCAGCCAGGGACGGAACTCTGGAAACACCATATATTTT